The 19 T cell receptor beta chains listed next were all sequenced from one sample in a study of T cells after yellow fever vaccination (dated by TCRdb to the late 2010s). In the paper's terms, the treatment or condition label means: live attenuated yellow fever vaccine strain. Receptor libraries were prepared by 5' RACE. Data came from an Illumina HiSeq 2500. Through fastp at Q25 and MiXCR, TCRdb rebuilt clones from the public reads, retaining in-frame beta chains. Here each entry gathers all rows of one CDR3 protein and keeps the most common genes and DNA. The sample data list 35,000 to 55,000 distinct CDR3 sequences, and 6% to 7% of these were observed just once. The ten largest clones represent over 14% of the sample. Sequenced material: CD8+ T cells not binding an NS4B(214-222) dextramer, sorted from PBMCs, taken 45 days after the yellow fever booster vaccination. Sample cell subset or site, as interpreted from the label and publication: NS4B epitope dextramer-negative CD8 T cells. The receptors here all came from a man aged 30-40 years who received the YFV17D yellow fever vaccine.

In its sample, this clonotype was seen many times. The J gene is TRBJ2-1, the V gene TRBV11-2, with 10 bases fitting TRBD2. The ends lost 5 bases at V and 9 bases at J; junction bases unmatched: 10. Looked up from germline, CDR1 is SGHAT and CDR2 is FQNNGV. The CDR3 is 15 amino acids. This CDR3 reads CASSPSSGSSSEQFF. CDR3 nucleotide sequence: TGTGCCAGCAGCCCCTCTAGCGGGAGTTCCAGTGAGCAGTTCTTC.

This clonotype occurred a few times. The chain combines TRBV7-3 with TRBJ2-1; 7 bases are a match to TRBD2. V lost 0 bases, J lost 2 bases, and 1 base stayed unmatched. The germline V gene encodes CDR1 SGHTA and CDR2 FQGTGA. The CDR3 is 15 residues long. This CDR3 reads CASSLTGGPYNEQFF. The CDR3 region has the DNA TGTGCCAGCAGCTTAACGGGAGGGCCCTACAATGAGCAGTTCTTC.

This clonotype was observed at least ten times. The chain links TRBV20-1 to TRBJ2-5, with 9 bases aligning to TRBD1. The CDR3 is 14 residues long. CDR1 is DFQATT and CDR2 is SNEGSKA in the germline V gene (reference sequence). V shed 5 bases, J shed 3 bases, and the junction held 7 bases outside the gene matches. CDR3 sequence: CSARSTGGEETQYF. Written as DNA, the CDR3 is TGCAGTGCTCGTTCAACAGGGGGCGAAGAGACCCAGTACTTC.

Note on this clonotype: This may stem from a read error, because a much larger clone lies one nucleotide away. The CDR3 DNA reads as TGTGCCAGCATGGGAGAAAGGTGGGGACAGACCACTGAAGCTTTCTTT. Residues: CASMGERWGQTTEAFF. V gene TRBV2 combines with J gene TRBJ1-1; 7 positions match TRBD1. Trimming removed 7 bases from V and 4 bases from J; junction bases left unmatched: 15. CDR1 and CDR2 (germline): SNHLY, FYNNEI. The CDR3 is 16 residues long.

This clonotype was seen ten or more times. The CDR3 spells CASSERGGGAETQYF. In DNA, the CDR3 is TGTGCCAGCAGTGAACGAGGAGGGGGCGCGGAGACCCAGTACTTC. V gene TRBV25-1 combines with J gene TRBJ2-5; D may be TRBD1 (7 bases). This CDR3 contains 15 residues. V lost 2 bases and J lost 5, with 15 bases in between. Germline assignment: CDR1 MGHDK and CDR2 SYGVNS.

This clonotype was counted at least ten times. This chain connects TRBV9 to TRBJ2-1; maybe TRBD2 (7 bases). This CDR3 region has 15 residues. Trimming left V 0 bases short and J 8 bases short, with 15 bases between. Germline V gives CDR1 SGDLS, CDR2 YYNGEE. The CDR3 is CASSVGQGRVDEQFF. The CDR3 region has the DNA TGTGCCAGCAGCGTAGGGCAGGGGAGGGTCGATGAGCAGTTCTTC.

This clonotype was counted at least ten times. The V and J genes are TRBV6-5 and TRBJ1-5, with 7 positions matching TRBD1. The germline V gene has CDR1 MNHEY and CDR2 SVGAGI. The CDR3 extends over 13 amino acids. V trimming: 2 bases; J trimming: 11 bases; junction bases outside the gene matches: 6. In DNA, the CDR3 is TGTGCCAGCAGTTACAGGGACAGCCAAGCCCAGCATTTT. Its translation: CASSYRDSQAQHF.

This clonotype was found many times. The chain carries TRBV6-5 and TRBJ2-2; weak D call: TRBD1 (6 bases). The CDR3 spans 14 residues. V was shortened by 6 bases and J by 4 bases, with 12 bases between the two germline ends. CDR1 is MNHEY and CDR2 is SVGAGI in the germline V gene. The CDR3, as DNA: TGTGCCAGCAGCCCGGGACACCTCACCGGGGAGCTGTTTTTT. Its protein is CASSPGHLTGELFF.

In this sample, this clonotype turned up many times. The chain employs TRBV12-3 or TRBV12-4 and TRBJ2-2; 7 positions agree with TRBD2. Trimming removed 4 bases from V and 7 bases from J; junction bases left unmatched: 9. The CDR3 length is 15 residues. The CDR3 protein is CASSSRGEMDGELFF. DNA for the CDR3: TGTGCCAGCAGTTCCCGGGGGGAGATGGACGGGGAGCTGTTTTTT.

This clonotype has more than one count but fewer than ten. The chain couples TRBV5-1 to TRBJ1-1; D gene uncertain. In germline, CDR1 is SGHRS, CDR2 YFSETQ. The CDR3 runs to 12 residues. V lost 6 bases, J lost 7 bases, and 13 bases lay in between. The CDR3 sequence: CASTPRRIEAFF. The CDR3 DNA sequence: TGCGCCAGCACTCCACGACGGATTGAAGCTTTCTTT.

As regards this clonotype: This may be a read error: a much more frequent sequence differs by one nucleotide. The chain employs TRBV20-1 and TRBJ2-6, with a weak D call TRBD2 (5 bases). In germline, CDR1 is DFQATT, CDR2 SNEGSKA (reference sequence). The CDR3 runs to 14 residues. The CDR3 reads CSTRTYSGANVLTF. In DNA, the CDR3 is TGCAGTACTAGAACCTACTCTGGGGCCAACGTCCTGACTTTC.

In the case of this clonotype: This may be a read error, as it is one base from a much larger clone. The chain uses TRBV5-1 and TRBJ2-3, with 8 positions matching TRBD2. With 4 bases clipped from V and 1 base from J, the junction kept 14 bases outside the gene matches. CDR1 and CDR2 from the germline V gene are SGHRS and YFSETQ. The CDR3 contains 18 residues. The CDR3 coding sequence is TGCGCCAGCAGCCCTGTCACGGGAGGGACCCAAGGCACAGATACGCAGTATTTT. Encoded protein: CASSPVTGGTQGTDTQYF.

This clonotype was recorded many times. V and J are TRBV6-2 or TRBV6-3 and TRBJ2-1, with a possible D match to TRBD1 (5 bases). Germline assignment: CDR1 MNHEY and CDR2 SVGEGT. The CDR3 has 13 residues. V lost 5 bases, J lost 6 bases, and 11 bases lay in between. CDR3 sequence (DNA): TGTGCCAGCAGTCCCTTCAGGGTCAATGAGCAGTTCTTC. It encodes CASSPFRVNEQFF.

The J gene is TRBJ2-2, the V gene TRBV5-1, with 7 bases fitting TRBD2. CDR1 and CDR2 (germline): SGHRS, YFSETQ. V dropped 4 bases and J dropped 5; count of bases not matched to a gene: 5. This CDR3 has 14 amino acids. CDR3 in amino acids: CASSRLAVTGELFF. In DNA, the CDR3 is TGCGCCAGCAGCCGACTAGCTGTTACCGGGGAGCTGTTTTTT.

This clonotype was seen more than once but under ten times. The chain is built from TRBV7-6 and TRBJ1-6; perhaps TRBD1 as D (5 bases). The germline V gene encodes CDR1 SGHVS and CDR2 FNYEAQ. The CDR3 is 15 residues long. Trimming removed 5 bases from V and 5 bases from J, with 13 bases in between. CDR3 DNA sequence: TGTGCCAGCAGCGCGCGGACGGACAATAATTCACCCCTCCACTTT. This codes for CASSARTDNNSPLHF.

This clonotype showed up many times. The chain recombines TRBV7-2 with TRBJ2-5, with D hard to call. This CDR3 is built from 14 residues. Trimming cost V 4 bases and J 1 base, with 10 bases left between them. Germline V gene data show CDR1 as SGHTA and CDR2 as FQGNSA. The CDR3 coding sequence is TGTGCCAGCAGCTCCCCTTTTCCCCAAGAGACCCAGTACTTC. Translation gives CASSSPFPQETQYF. The variable domain in full, completed from reference TRBV7-2 and TRBJ2-5, reads GAGVSQSPSNKVTEKGKDVELRCDPISGHTALYWYRQSLGQGLEFLIYFQGNSAPDKSGLPSDRFSAERTGGSVSTLTIQRTQQEDSAVYLCASSSPFPQETQYFGPGTRLLVL.

The rearrangement joins TRBV9 to TRBJ2-7; D not certain. Per germline, CDR1 SGDLS and CDR2 YYNGEE. Between the trimmed V and J ends, which lost 4 bases and 6 bases, there was a span of 8 bases. The CDR3 consists of 11 residues. CDR3: CASSTAGEQYF. CDR3 nucleotide sequence: TGTGCCAGCAGCACGGCTGGCGAGCAGTACTTC.

This clonotype was picked up a small number of times. This chain connects TRBV11-2 to TRBJ1-2, with a weak D call TRBD1 (5 bases). Trimming removed 7 bases at V and 0 bases at J, with 21 bases between. The V gene's germline CDR1 is SGHAT and CDR2 FQNNGV. The CDR3 length is 17 residues. CDR3 in amino acids: CASTAPGGGVPNYGYTF. The CDR3 DNA is TGTGCCAGCACCGCACCCGGGGGAGGGGTCCCTAACTATGGCTACACCTTC.

This clonotype was seen many times. The rearrangement uses TRBV7-9 and TRBJ2-1; TRBD2 is a possible D gene (6 bases). The CDR3 loop spans 14 amino acids. Per the germline V gene, CDR1 is SEHNR and CDR2 is FQNEAQ (reference sequence). Trimming shortened V by 9 bases and J by 7 bases, and 19 bases separated the two germline ends. The DNA of the CDR3 is TGTGCCAGTCTGAAAGGCGGAGGGGTAAATGAGCAGTTCTTC. The encoded protein is CASLKGGGVNEQFF.